These 22 T cell receptor beta chains were sequenced from one sample in a study of T cells in Graves' hyperthyroidism and ophthalmopathy. Researchers took RNA transcripts and amplified the TCR beta CDR3 regions from them. TCR CDR3 regions were first amplified by RT-PCR with HTBI primers. TCRdb ran MiXCR on the multiplex PCR reads and lists one entry per CDR3 protein. Among 350,000 to 500,000 distinct CDR3 sequences, 12% to 15% were seen once, and the ten largest hold roughly 4.8%. What was sequenced was blood. The receptors here all came from a woman aged 18-29 years with Graves' hyperthyroidism.

This clonotype was counted at least ten times. The genes are TRBV6-1 and TRBJ2-1; 10 bases agree with TRBD1. The CDR3 extends over 19 amino acids. Germline loops: CDR1 MNHNS, CDR2 SASEGT. V was pared by 5 bases and J by 1 base, with 14 bases of the junction left unmatched. CDR3 amino acids: CASSKRQGAGDRSYNEQFF. CDR3 DNA: TGTGCCAGCAGTAAACGACAGGGGGCCGGAGATAGGTCCTACAATGAGCAGTTCTTC.

Many counts were recorded for this clonotype. V is TRBV19 and J is TRBJ2-2, with D hard to call. This CDR3 is built from 15 residues. V lost 3 bases and J lost 6, with 14 bases in between. Germline assignment: CDR1 LNHDA and CDR2 SQIVND (reference sequence). CDR3 sequence reads: CASSIFSVVAGELFF. CDR3 DNA: TGTGCCAGTAGTATCTTTTCGGTGGTGGCCGGGGAGCTGTTTTTT. The whole variable domain, remainder taken from reference TRBV19 and TRBJ2-2, is DGGITQSPKYLFRKEGQNVTLSCEQNLNHDAMYWYRQDPGQGLRLIYYSQIVNDFQKGDIAEGYSVSREKKESFPLTVTSAQKNPTAFYLCASSIFSVVAGELFFGEGSRLTVL.

The chain uses TRBV12-3 or TRBV12-4 and TRBJ2-5; D could derive from TRBD1 or TRBD2 (7 bases each). The CDR3 has 13 amino acids. V was cut by 2 bases and J by 13 bases, with 17 bases left in between. In DNA form, the CDR3 reads TGTGCCAGCAGTTTAAAGGGGGCGGGAGTCCCGTACTTC. Protein product: CASSLKGAGVPYF.

This clonotype appeared many times. The chain combines TRBV7-9 with TRBJ2-2; D gene unclear. The CDR3 covers 12 residues. Deletions cut 5 bases from V and 5 bases from J, with 6 bases between. Germline lookup yields CDR1 SEHNR and CDR2 FQNEAQ (reference sequence). CDR3 sequence: CASSRATGELFF. DNA for the CDR3: TGTGCCAGCAGCAGAGCGACCGGGGAGCTGTTTTTT.

This clonotype was observed a handful of times. The V call is TRBV5-1, the J call TRBJ1-2; 9 bases align to TRBD1. Trimming removed 4 bases from V and 4 bases from J; junction bases left unmatched: 5. CDR1 SGHRS and CDR2 YFSETQ come from the germline V gene. CDR3 length: 14 amino acids. CDR3 loop: CASSREGQGYGYTF. The CDR3 nucleotides read TGCGCCAGCAGCCGCGAGGGACAGGGCTATGGCTACACCTTC. Based on the CDR3 plus reference TRBV5-1 and TRBJ1-2, the full variable domain is KAGVTQTPRYLIKTRGQQVTLSCSPISGHRSVSWYQQTPGQGLQFLFEYFSETQRNKGNFPGRFSGRQFSNSRSEMNVSTLELGDSALYLCASSREGQGYGYTFGSGTRLTVV.

This clonotype was counted ten times or more. V and J are TRBV10-3 and TRBJ2-7; D not certain. V dropped 6 bases and J dropped 2 bases, with 11 bases sitting between them. The CDR3 covers 13 residues. CDR1 and CDR2 from the germline V gene are ENHRY and SYGVKD. The CDR3 region is CAIRGASTYEQYF. The CDR3 DNA reads TGTGCCATCAGGGGCGCCTCGACCTACGAGCAGTACTTC.

This chain links TRBV6-2 or TRBV6-3 with TRBJ2-7; the D gene could be TRBD1 or TRBD2 (5 bases each). CDR3 length: 11 amino acids. Germline assignment: CDR1 MNHEY and CDR2 SVGEGT. This CDR3 is CAVRGVYEQYF. Written as DNA, the CDR3 is TGTGCGGTTAGGGGAGTCTACGAGCAGTACTTC.

In its sample, this clonotype was seen a few times. This chain joins TRBV12-5 and TRBJ2-7; TRBD1 matches at 11 bases. The CDR3 length is 14 residues. V lost 5 bases to trimming and J lost 2 bases; unmatched junction nucleotides: 2. CDR1 is LGHNT and CDR2 is FRNRAP in the germline V gene. CDR3 loop: CASGEGQGAYEQYF. The DNA of the CDR3 is TGTGCTAGTGGTGAGGGACAGGGGGCCTACGAGCAGTACTTC. Full variable domain (remainder filled in from reference TRBV12-5 and TRBJ2-7): DARVTQTPRHKVTEMGQEVTMRCQPILGHNTVFWYRQTMMQGLELLAYFRNRAPLDDSGMPKDRFSAEMPDATLATLKIQPSEPRDSAVYFCASGEGQGAYEQYFGPGTRLTVT.

This clonotype was observed many times. V gene TRBV27 combines with J gene TRBJ2-7, with TRBD1 matching 8 bases. With 0 bases clipped from V and 3 bases from J, the junction kept 4 bases outside the gene matches. The CDR3 has 15 amino acids. Germline CDR1 MNHEY, CDR2 SMNVEV (reference sequence). DNA of the CDR3: TGTGCCAGCAGTTTATCGGCAGGGGGCCTCTACGAGCAGTACTTC. This encodes CASSLSAGGLYEQYF.

A note on this clonotype: One end of the junction is discordant with germline, which a read error may explain. The chain uses TRBV27 and TRBJ2-1; 7 bases are shared with TRBD2. Germline V gives CDR1 MNHEY, CDR2 SMNVEV (reference sequence). The CDR3 has 16 amino acids. The CDR3 DNA follows: TGTGCCAGCAGCTCCGTTGGGAGGGTGGGAGTCAATGAGCGGTTCTTC. Its translation: CASSSVGRVGVNERFF.

This clonotype was observed many times. The rearrangement links TRBV15 to TRBJ2-1, with D unclear. Trimming removed 7 bases at V and 7 bases at J, with 17 bases between. There are 14 residues in the CDR3. Germline CDR1 reads LNHNV; CDR2 reads YYDKDF (reference sequence). Here the CDR3 reads CATTPQTEHNEQFF. The DNA for the CDR3 is TGTGCCACCACCCCACAAACGGAGCATAATGAGCAGTTCTTC.

Only a few counts were recorded for this clonotype. A clone one base away is much larger, so this may be a read error. The chain joins TRBV29-1 to TRBJ2-3, with a tentative D call TRBD1 (5 bases). This CDR3 is 13 amino acids long. Germline-derived CDR1 and CDR2 are SQVTM and ANQGSEA. V was shortened by 4 bases and J by 2 bases, with 10 bases between the two germline ends. The CDR3 region is CSVGGGDTDTQYF. The CDR3 bases are TGCAGCGTTGGGGGCGGAGACACAGATACGCAGTATTTT.

This clonotype was found a few times. The chain carries TRBV30 and TRBJ1-3, with 7 bases lining up with TRBD1. V lost 7 bases to trimming and J lost 4 bases; unmatched junction nucleotides: 7. Per the germline V gene, CDR1 is GTSNPN and CDR2 is SVGIG (reference sequence). The CDR3 is 13 amino acids. CDR3 nucleotide sequence: TGTGCCTTGAGACAGGGATCCGGAAACACCATATATTTT. Amino acids: CALRQGSGNTIYF. The full variable domain, completed using reference TRBV30 and TRBJ1-3, is SQTIHQWPATLVQPVGSPLSLECTVEGTSNPNLYWYRQAAGRGLQLLFYSVGIGQISSEVPQNLSASRPQDRQFILSSKKLLLSDSGFYLCALRQGSGNTIYFGEGSWLTVV.

This clonotype occurred many times. The chain combines TRBV3-1 with TRBJ2-1, with D unresolved. The CDR3 contains 14 residues. Germline loops: CDR1 LGHDT, CDR2 YNNKEL (reference sequence). V was cut by 4 bases and J by 3 bases, with 10 bases left in between. The CDR3 sequence is CASSRGYDYNEQFF. The CDR3 DNA follows: TGTGCCAGCAGCCGTGGGTACGACTACAATGAGCAGTTCTTC.

This clonotype was counted a few times. The chain has TRBV27 and TRBJ2-7; 8 bases align to TRBD2. The V segment lost 5 bases and the J segment 8 bases; nucleotides outside the gene matches: 5. The CDR3 totals 12 residues. Germline V gene sequence: CDR1 MNHEY, CDR2 SMNVEV (reference sequence). CDR3 coding DNA: TGTGCCAGCAGTACCTTAGCGGGAAAGCAGTACTTC. Its translation: CASSTLAGKQYF.

J is TRBJ1-1 and V is TRBV28; D remains unclear. Germline loops: CDR1 MDHEN, CDR2 SYDVKM. The CDR3 is 14 amino acids. With 2 bases removed from V and 4 bases from J, the gap between germline ends came to 11 bases. This CDR3 reads CASSLGGGRTEAFF. The CDR3 DNA reads as TGTGCCAGCAGTTTAGGAGGCGGTCGCACTGAAGCTTTCTTT. Filled out from reference TRBV28 and TRBJ1-1, the complete variable domain reads DVKVTQSSRYLVKRTGEKVFLECVQDMDHENMFWYRQDPGLGLRLIYFSYDVKMKEKGDIPEGYSVSREKKERFSLILESASTNQTSMYLCASSLGGGRTEAFFGQGTRLTVV.

This clonotype was counted ten times or more. This chain uses TRBV2 with TRBJ1-5, with 7 positions matching TRBD1. The CDR3 extends over 14 amino acids. Trimming cost V 5 bases and J 7 bases; bases outside gene matches: 8. The germline V gene encodes CDR1 SNHLY and CDR2 FYNNEI. The CDR3 here is CASSSDRDEQPQHF. The CDR3 DNA reads TGTGCCAGCAGTAGCGACAGGGATGAACAGCCCCAGCATTTT.

This clonotype was detected only a few times. The V and J genes are TRBV19 and TRBJ2-2; 9 bases line up with TRBD1. CDR3 length: 15 residues. V dropped 4 bases and J dropped 5; count of bases not matched to a gene: 5. CDR1 is LNHDA, CDR2 SQIVND, per germline (reference sequence). The CDR3 spells CASSKRQGGTGELFF. As DNA, the CDR3 is TGTGCCAGTAGTAAAAGACAGGGGGGGACCGGGGAGCTGTTTTTT.

This clonotype has ten or more counts. The genes are TRBV19 and TRBJ2-7; no firm D call. V lost 7 bases, J lost 2 bases, and 15 bases lay in between. Per the germline V gene, CDR1 is LNHDA and CDR2 is SQIVND (reference sequence). CDR3 length: 14 amino acids. The CDR3 here is CASNPLDRPYEQYF. The CDR3 DNA follows: TGTGCCAGTAATCCCCTCGACCGCCCCTACGAGCAGTACTTC.

The chain carries TRBV12-3 or TRBV12-4 and TRBJ2-1; TRBD1 agrees at 7 bases. The CDR3 is made up of 12 amino acids. Losses at the gene ends were 6 bases for V and 8 bases for J; bases not matched to a gene: 4. CDR3 sequence reads: CASSRTGYEQFF. As DNA, the CDR3 is TGTGCCAGCAGCCGGACAGGTTATGAGCAGTTCTTC.

The chain has TRBV7-9 and TRBJ1-1; D remains unclear. Germline assignment: CDR1 SEHNR and CDR2 FQNEAQ (reference sequence). The CDR3 is 13 residues long. V dropped 0 bases and J dropped 7 bases, with 9 bases sitting between them. CDR3 sequence: CASSLAQGVEAFF. The CDR3 DNA follows: TGTGCCAGCAGCTTAGCGCAAGGCGTTGAAGCTTTCTTT.

Ten or more counts support this clonotype. The rearrangement links TRBV24-1 to TRBJ2-3, with 7 bases fitting TRBD1. Germline CDR1 is KGHDR and CDR2 is SFDVKD. Trimming at V came to 7 bases and at J to 1 base, leaving 4 bases not matched to a gene. The CDR3 contains 14 residues. The CDR3 spells CATRATGRTDTQYF. The CDR3 nucleotides are TGTGCCACCAGGGCGACAGGGCGCACAGATACGCAGTATTTT.